This T cell receptor beta chain was sequenced for a study of OX40 agonist ivuxolimab in advanced cancers. Study details: The dose of intravenous ivuxolimab that patients received every 2 weeks ranged from 0.01 to 10 mg/kg. Averaging 60 years in age, with a range of 23 to 79, the cohort was around 87% male. Points from the study as a whole: At 0.1 to 3.0 mg/kg, clonal expansion of CD4+ and CD8+ blood T cells had occurred by week 6.

V trimming: 4 bases; J trimming: 7 bases; junction bases outside the gene matches: 6. Per the germline V gene, CDR1 is MNHEY and CDR2 is SVGAGI. CDR3 length: 15 residues. To note about this clone: Antigen: not known.

The protocol was immunoSEQ multiplex PCR, while the TCRdb copy is restricted to in-frame clones and leaves out a portion. Of fewer than 30,000 clones listed, roughly 70% are singletons. This receptor was identified in an adult with an advanced solid tumor such as melanoma, head and neck, liver or kidney cancer. V and J are TRBV6-5 and TRBJ2-5, with 13 bases that match TRBD2. This material consisted of CD4+ or CD8+ T cells sorted from blood, taken in a trial of the OX40 agonist ivuxolimab. The CDR3 DNA is TGTGCCAGCAGTTCGACTAGCGGGGGGCCTAGGACCCAGTACTTC. Encoded protein: CASSSTSGGPRTQYF.